This T cell receptor beta chain was recorded in a study of cytomegalovirus exposure and HLA in healthy donors. General study points: Cytomegalovirus association was assigned to approximately 160 TCR beta chains. A few of the chains that were CMV-associated were confirmed in vitro to be specific for CMV antigens. Further analysis was carried out later, and it showed several of the most significant clusters appearing linked to common viral pathogens.

Comments on this clone: Its antigen remains unknown.

Germline CDR1 is KGHSH and CDR2 is LQKENI. The CDR3 consists of 15 residues. V shed 6 bases and J 2 bases; nucleotides not matched to a gene: 7. The study sampled nominally healthy donors, though unrecorded immune exposures were likely. The PCR had 60 Vbeta and 13 Jbeta primers. Only in-frame clones appear in the TCRdb table, and some are missing; sequencing was by immunoSEQ multiplex PCR. This table holds 60,000 to 80,000 clones, roughly 80% found once. This sequence originates from a woman aged 30 to 39 in good health and CMV-seronegative. V and J are TRBV18 and TRBJ1-2, with TRBD1 identical over 9 bases. Sequencing input: PBMCs. CDR3 sequence: CASSDQGQGNYGYTF. Written as DNA, the CDR3 is TGTGCCAGCTCCGACCAGGGACAGGGCAACTATGGCTACACCTTC.